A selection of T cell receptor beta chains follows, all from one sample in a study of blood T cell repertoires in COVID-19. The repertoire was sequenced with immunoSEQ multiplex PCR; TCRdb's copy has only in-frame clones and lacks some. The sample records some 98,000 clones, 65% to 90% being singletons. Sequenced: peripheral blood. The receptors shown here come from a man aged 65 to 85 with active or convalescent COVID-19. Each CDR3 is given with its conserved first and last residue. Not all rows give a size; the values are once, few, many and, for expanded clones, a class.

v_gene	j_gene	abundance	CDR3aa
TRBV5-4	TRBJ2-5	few	CASSLRGTQETQYF
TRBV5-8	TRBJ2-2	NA	CASSKAGGTILELFF
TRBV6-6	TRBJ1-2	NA	CASSYSRGANYGYTF
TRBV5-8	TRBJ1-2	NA	CASSLVSAGYTF
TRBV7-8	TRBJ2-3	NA	CASSPAPPPRQVHTSTDTQYF
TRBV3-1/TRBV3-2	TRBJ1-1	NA	CASSQDGRGTEAFF
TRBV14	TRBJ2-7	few	CASSQEATLNDYEQYF
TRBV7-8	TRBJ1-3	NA	CASSLRRAGNTIYF
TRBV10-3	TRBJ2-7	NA	CAISDTYGEQYF
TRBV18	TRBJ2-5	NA	CASSPNRGKEETQYF
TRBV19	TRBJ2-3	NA	CASRPRGGTDTQYF
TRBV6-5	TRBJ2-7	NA	CASHQGWGEQYF
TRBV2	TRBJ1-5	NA	CATKEGAGNQPQHF
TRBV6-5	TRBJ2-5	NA	CASSTRGRETQYF
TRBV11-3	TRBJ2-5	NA	CASSSGGGQETQYF
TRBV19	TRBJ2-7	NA	CASSIGGQAYEQYF
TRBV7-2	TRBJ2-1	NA	CASSFTGASEQFF
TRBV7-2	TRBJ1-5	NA	CASSSKYSNQPQHF
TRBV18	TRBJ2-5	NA	CASSPSLAGGKETQYF
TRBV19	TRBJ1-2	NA	CASRFGQANYGYTF
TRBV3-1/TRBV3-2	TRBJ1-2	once	CASTPVRGRPGGYTF
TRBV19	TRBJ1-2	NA	CASSSSPGQGTYGYTF
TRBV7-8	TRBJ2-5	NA	CASSFGQASVETQYF
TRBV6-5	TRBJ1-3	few	CASSLDRGSGNTIYF
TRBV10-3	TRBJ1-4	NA	CAIRRDRNEKLFF
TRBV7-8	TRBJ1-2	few	CASNSGQGPYGYTF
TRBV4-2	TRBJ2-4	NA	CASSQASRLAKNIQYF
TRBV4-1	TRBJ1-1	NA	CASSRLIGQGNTEAFF
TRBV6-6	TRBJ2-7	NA	CASSRDRGYEQYF
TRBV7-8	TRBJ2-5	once	CASRVGRTQGTQYF
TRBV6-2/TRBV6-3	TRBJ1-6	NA	CASSYLSNSPLHF
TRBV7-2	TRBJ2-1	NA	CASSPSALTGGPSEQFF
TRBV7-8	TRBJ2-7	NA	CASSVGTVGSEQYF
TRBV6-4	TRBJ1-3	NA	CASSDRTFAIYF
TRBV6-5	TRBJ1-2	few	CASSSPDRGKRGYTF
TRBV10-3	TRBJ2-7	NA	CAISDPGTGGFDEQYF
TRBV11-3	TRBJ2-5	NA	CASSLGRAGQTQYF
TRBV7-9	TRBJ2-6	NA	CASSPGTGFSGANVLTF
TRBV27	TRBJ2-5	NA	CASSFSGGARETQYF
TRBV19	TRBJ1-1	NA	CARERGDSMNTEAFF
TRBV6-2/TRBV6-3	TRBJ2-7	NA	CASSTSGGAFYEQYF
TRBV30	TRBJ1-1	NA	CAWGDSPGTEAFF
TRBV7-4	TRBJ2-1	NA	CASSFGTGLVNEQFF
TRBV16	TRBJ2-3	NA	CASGANKRGGPDTQYF
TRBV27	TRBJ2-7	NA	CASSRGGTAYEQYF
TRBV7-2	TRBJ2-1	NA	CASSLSRQAWGEQFF
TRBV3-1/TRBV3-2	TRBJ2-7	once	CASSQGPSSSYEQYF
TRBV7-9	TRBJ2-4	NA	CASSLTGGANIQYF
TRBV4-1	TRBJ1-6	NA	CASRAEESYNSPLHF
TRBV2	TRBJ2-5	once	CASKGVAKETQYF
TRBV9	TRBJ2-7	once	CASSPVVLPYEQYF
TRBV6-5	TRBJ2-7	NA	CASSLGTAGYEQYF